This T cell receptor (beta chain) appears in the sequencing data of a study of blood T cells in healthy people across ages. Study-wide findings and caveats: Whereas aged donors had fewer naive CD4+ cells, long-lived donors had more of them and higher diversity. Nothing was known about donor CMV status, and this possibly confounded expanded clonotype changes.

PCR was performed a second time for about 6 to 12 cycles using a sample-barcoded 5' primer and a J-beta primer mix. TCRdb ran MiXCR on the 5' RACE reads and lists one entry per CDR3 protein. The sample holds about 1.8 million distinct CDR3 sequences; just under 50% are singletons and the top ten take 2.1%. For this clonotype: The target antigen is unknown.

With V trimmed by 3 bases and J by 7 bases, 12 bases remained unmatched. Germline-derived CDR1 and CDR2 are LNHDA and SQIVND (reference sequence). The CDR3 covers 16 residues. This chain joins TRBV19 and TRBJ2-1; TRBD2 matches 7 bases. This receptor was identified in a woman aged 40-49 years in good health. Sequencing input: blood. For the CDR3, the DNA is TGTGCCAGTAGTATCCGGCCTAGCGGACTATTGAATGAGCAGTTCTTC. Its translation: CASSIRPSGLLNEQFF. The variable domain in full, with the rest retrieved from reference TRBV19 and TRBJ2-1, is DGGITQSPKYLFRKEGQNVTLSCEQNLNHDAMYWYRQDPGQGLRLIYYSQIVNDFQKGDIAEGYSVSREKKESFPLTVTSAQKNPTAFYLCASSIRPSGLLNEQFFGPGTRLTVL.